The subject of this entry is one T cell receptor (beta chain). No cognate antigen has been identified for it. No clone much larger than this one lies a single base away; base qualities are absent. These data come from a study of CD8 T cells in Susac syndrome (dated by TCRdb to between 2018 and 2021). General notes on the study: Repertoire sequencing was used to test whether CD8+ T cell activation and differentiation in Susac syndrome was antigen driven. Broad study findings and their caveats: The number of individuals in the TCR sequencing and HLA analysis was recognized as being relatively small.

The germline V gene (reference sequence) supplies CDR1 SEHNR and CDR2 FQNEAQ. At the junction V is shortened by 1 base and J by 0 bases, with 10 bases in between. Spanning cysteine to phenylalanine, the CDR3 consists of 16 amino acids. The kept DNA is CDR3 alone, 48 bases in frame from the first base. High-throughput TCR beta sequencing profiled peripheral blood CD8+ and CD4+ T cells from healthy donors, Susac syndrome patients and multiple sclerosis patients. The multiple sclerosis controls were treatment-naive patients whose relapsing-remitting disease, either stable or active, fulfilled the revised McDonald criteria. Bulk CD8+ and CD4+ T cells were purified by magnetic negative isolation, whereas CD8+ TEMRA cells were enriched by FACS. Blood was collected in EDTA tubes and processed within 24 hours, with PBMCs isolated through density gradient centrifugation. PBMCs intended for TCR sequencing were frozen in liquid nitrogen and were later thawed in a 37 degrees C water bath. The sorted or isolated CD4+, CD8+ and CD8+ TEMRA cells reached a purity of at least 90%.

RNA was extracted using the RNeasy kit, and about 0.45 to 1 ug of the RNA was reverse transcribed with random hexamers. The immunoSEQ multiplex PCR assay, covering 54 Vbeta and 13 Jbeta segments, was used to amplify TCR beta CDR3 regions. PCR amplification bias was corrected by using a synthetic template baseline for primer optimization and computational correction. Concerning the study's data processing: Only productive sequences were kept, with reads annotated to V, D and J genes according to IMGT and analyzed in immunoSEQ Analyzer. To calculate clonality, Shannon entropy was normalized by log2 of the number of productive unique sequences and then subtracted from one. For each patient and control, public and private clones were evaluated within the 100 most prevalent clones. Clones were defined as Susac-specific if absent from the healthy and MS cohorts, from approximately 1,100 published viral clones and from other ImmuneACCESS disease sequences. TCRdb itself trimmed the public reads at Q25 with fastp, ran MiXCR and retained productive beta chains. Each record represents a unique CDR3 protein, reported with the most common genes and DNA among its rows. The V and J calls, along with clone size, are taken from TCRdb and not from the paper's own processing. Here the sample has 200,000 to 250,000 distinct CDR3 sequences; 80% to 95% occur a single time. The ten top clones hold around 0.067% of the sample.

The sample consisted of CD4+ T cells from PBMCs. The rearrangement joined TRBV7-9 to TRBJ1-5; the D gene assignment is ambiguous. The origin of this receptor is a human donor with multiple sclerosis. The CDR3 here reads CASSLGSGSSNQPQHF. The nucleotides are TGTGCCAGCAGCTTAGGGTCTGGATCTAGCAATCAGCCCCAGCATTTT.